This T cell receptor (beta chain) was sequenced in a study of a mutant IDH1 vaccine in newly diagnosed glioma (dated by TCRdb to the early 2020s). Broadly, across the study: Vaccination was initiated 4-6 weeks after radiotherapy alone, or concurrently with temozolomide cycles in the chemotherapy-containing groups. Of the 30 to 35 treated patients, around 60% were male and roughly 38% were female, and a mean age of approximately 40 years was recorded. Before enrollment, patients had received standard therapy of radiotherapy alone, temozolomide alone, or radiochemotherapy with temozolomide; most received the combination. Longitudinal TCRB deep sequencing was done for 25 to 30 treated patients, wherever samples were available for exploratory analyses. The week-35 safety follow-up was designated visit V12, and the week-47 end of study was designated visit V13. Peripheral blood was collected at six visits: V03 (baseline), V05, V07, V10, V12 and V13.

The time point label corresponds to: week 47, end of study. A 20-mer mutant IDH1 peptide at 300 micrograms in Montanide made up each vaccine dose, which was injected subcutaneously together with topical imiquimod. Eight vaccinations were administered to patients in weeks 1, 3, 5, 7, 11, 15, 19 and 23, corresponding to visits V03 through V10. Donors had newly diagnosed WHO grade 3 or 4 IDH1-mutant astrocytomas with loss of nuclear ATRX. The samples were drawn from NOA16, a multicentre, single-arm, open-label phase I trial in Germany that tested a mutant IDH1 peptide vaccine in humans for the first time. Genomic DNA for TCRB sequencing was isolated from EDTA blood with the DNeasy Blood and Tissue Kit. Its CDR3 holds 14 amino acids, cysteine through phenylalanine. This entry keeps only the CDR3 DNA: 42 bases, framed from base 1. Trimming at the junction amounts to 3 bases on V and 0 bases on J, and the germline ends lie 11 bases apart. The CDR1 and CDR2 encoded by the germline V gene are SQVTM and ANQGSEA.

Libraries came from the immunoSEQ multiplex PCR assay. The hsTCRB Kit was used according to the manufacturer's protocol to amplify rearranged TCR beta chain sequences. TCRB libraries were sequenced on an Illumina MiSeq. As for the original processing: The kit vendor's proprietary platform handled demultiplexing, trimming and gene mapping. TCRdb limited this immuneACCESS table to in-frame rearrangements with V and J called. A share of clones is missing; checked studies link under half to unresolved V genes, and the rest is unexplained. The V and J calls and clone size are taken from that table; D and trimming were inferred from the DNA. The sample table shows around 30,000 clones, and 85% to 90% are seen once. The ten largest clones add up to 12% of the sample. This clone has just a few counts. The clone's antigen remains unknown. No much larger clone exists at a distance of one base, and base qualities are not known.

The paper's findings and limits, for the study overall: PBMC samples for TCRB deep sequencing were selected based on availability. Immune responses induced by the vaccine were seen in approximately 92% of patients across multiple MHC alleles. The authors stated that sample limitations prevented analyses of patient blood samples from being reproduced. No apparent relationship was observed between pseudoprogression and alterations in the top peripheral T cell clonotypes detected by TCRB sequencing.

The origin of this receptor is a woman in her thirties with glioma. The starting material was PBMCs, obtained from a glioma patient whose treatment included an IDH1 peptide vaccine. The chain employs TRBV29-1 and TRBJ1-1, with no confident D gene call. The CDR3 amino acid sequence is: CSVEEGFMNTEAFF. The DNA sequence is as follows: TGCAGCGTTGAGGAGGGCTTCATGAACACTGAAGCTTTCTTT.